The present T cell receptor (beta chain) was sequenced within a study of early T cells in non-severe SARS-CoV-2 infection. The overall study: The sequenced material was bulk RNA from unsorted whole blood, and its chains were unpaired.

In its sample, this clonotype was seen many times. Unique molecular identifiers were affixed to single, distinct cDNA molecules. TCRdb reprocessed the 5' RACE reads with MiXCR, giving one entry per CDR3 protein. The data hold about 36,000 distinct CDR3 sequences, with roughly 6.8% observed a single time. V trimming: 1 base; J trimming: 7 bases; junction bases outside the gene matches: 2. Germline CDR1 is MGHRA and CDR2 is YSYEKL. The CDR3 extends over 13 amino acids. The sequences come from whole blood, collected at baseline. The receptor comes from an adult who was a healthcare worker with PCR-confirmed SARS-CoV-2 infection or an uninfected control (not recorded which). This sequence joins TRBV4-1 and TRBJ2-3; 7 bases are shared with TRBD2. The CDR3 is CASSQAGLNTQYF. CDR3 DNA sequence: TGCGCCAGCAGCCAAGCGGGACTAAATACGCAGTATTTT.